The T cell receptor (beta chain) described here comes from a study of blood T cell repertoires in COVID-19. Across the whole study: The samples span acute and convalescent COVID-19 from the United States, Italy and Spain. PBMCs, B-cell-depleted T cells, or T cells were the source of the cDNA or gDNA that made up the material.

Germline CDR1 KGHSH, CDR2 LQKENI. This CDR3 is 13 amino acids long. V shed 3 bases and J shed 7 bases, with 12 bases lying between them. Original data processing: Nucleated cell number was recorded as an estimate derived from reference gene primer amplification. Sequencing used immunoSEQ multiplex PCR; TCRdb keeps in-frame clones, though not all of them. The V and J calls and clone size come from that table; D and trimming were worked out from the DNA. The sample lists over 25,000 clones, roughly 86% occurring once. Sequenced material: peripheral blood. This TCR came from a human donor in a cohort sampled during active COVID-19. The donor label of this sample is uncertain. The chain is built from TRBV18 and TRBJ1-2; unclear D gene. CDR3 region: CASSPGPTSGYTF. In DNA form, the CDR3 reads TGTGCCAGCTCACCGGGCCCTACCTCTGGCTACACCTTC.